Listed here is a single TCR beta chain. No antigen is known for it. Gene names refer to mouse genes. Read sequence stops 4 residues before the CDR3 end, and the germline J gene provides the missing end. cDNA prepared by RNA extraction and subsequent reverse transcription served as the template for sequencing. This table comes from immunoSEQ multiplex PCR, and its TCRdb copy is limited to in-frame clones, with some not included. This sample has around 110,000 clones, each found more than once. These data originate in a study of CD8+ T cells in alopecia areata. Study overall: It was approximately 7-11-week-old female C3H/HeJ mice that received skin from approximately 6-13-month-old C3H/HeJ graft donors with spontaneous alopecia.

Regarding the study as a whole: Lesional scalp, especially alopecia totalis/universalis, showed higher clonality than normal scalp.

The CDR3 totals 14 residues. Trimming at V came to 4 bases and at J to 6 bases, leaving 3 bases not matched to a gene. Germline CDR1 is NNHDY and CDR2 is SYVADS. The sequenced sample was lesional skin. The clonotype was recovered from a C3H/HeJ mouse with alopecia areata. This strain's MHC haplotype is H2-k. This chain connects TRBV13-3 to TRBJ2-1; the match to TRBD2 covers 11 bases. CDR3 loop: CASSWTGGSAEQFF. The sequenced CDR3 bases are TGTGCCAGCAGTTGGACTGGGGGGAGTGCT.